Listed here are 15 T cell receptor beta chains from one sample, sequenced in a study of T cells in Graves' hyperthyroidism and ophthalmopathy. Amplification of TCR beta CDR3 regions used RNA as the template. An initial round of RT-PCR targeting the TCR CDR3 relied on the HTBI primer set. TCRdb ran MiXCR on the multiplex PCR reads and lists one entry per CDR3 protein. The table shows around 540,000 distinct CDR3 sequences, with roughly 46% occurring only once. The sequencing sample was made of peripheral blood or thyroid tissue (not recorded which). These receptors were obtained from a woman aged 18-29 years with Graves' hyperthyroidism.

V gene TRBV2 combines with J gene TRBJ1-6, with 9 bases matching TRBD1. The CDR3 totals 16 residues. CDR1 is SNHLY, CDR2 FYNNEI, per germline. Germline trimming cut 8 bases from V and 9 bases from J; bases unmatched to any gene: 14. The DNA for the CDR3 is TGTGCCAGCGGACAGGGGATAGGGCCGTCGAGTTCACCCCTCCACTTT. Translated: CASGQGIGPSSSPLHF.

The chain combines TRBV20-1 with TRBJ1-1; 9 nucleotides line up with TRBD1. The CDR3 is 15 amino acids. The trim removed 3 bases at V and 3 bases at J, leaving 8 bases unmatched. CDR1 is DFQATT and CDR2 is SNEGSKA in the germline V gene (reference sequence). CDR3 sequence: CSARDRDRVDTEAFF. The CDR3 DNA follows: TGCAGTGCTAGGGACCGGGACAGGGTTGACACTGAAGCTTTCTTT.

This clonotype was recorded a few times. The chain uses TRBV20-1 and TRBJ2-7, with unresolved D. Germline CDR1 DFQATT, CDR2 SNEGSKA (reference sequence). Trimming stripped 6 bases from V and 2 bases from J, with 11 bases between. The CDR3 length is 12 residues. In DNA form, the CDR3 reads TGCAGTGCCCACCTAGTCCCCTACGAGCAGTACTTC. Its translation: CSAHLVPYEQYF.

The chain has TRBV15 and TRBJ1-3; TRBD1 matches at 7 bases. CDR1 LNHNV and CDR2 YYDKDF come from the germline V gene (reference sequence). After removal of 3 bases from V and 3 bases from J, the junction contained 8 bases not matched to a gene. The CDR3 spans 16 residues. The CDR3 bases are TGTGCCACCAGCAGGAGGCAGGGGGACTATGGAAACACCATATATTTT. Protein sequence: CATSRRQGDYGNTIYF. Looking up the rest from reference TRBV15 and TRBJ1-3 gives the full variable domain: DAMVIQNPRYQVTQFGKPVTLSCSQTLNHNVMYWYQQKSSQAPKLLFHYYDKDFNNEADTPDNFQSRRPNTSFCFLDIRSPGLGDTAMYLCATSRRQGDYGNTIYFGEGSWLTVV.

Note on this clonotype: With a much larger clone just one base away, this may be a read error. CDR3 region: CATGRVGGGHYEQYF. The CDR3 nucleotides read TGTGCCACCGGCAGAGTTGGGGGAGGCCACTACGAGCAGTACTTC. The chain joins TRBV15 to TRBJ2-7, with D perhaps matching TRBD2 (6 bases). The CDR3 is 15 residues long. Germline V gene lookup returns CDR1 LNHNV and CDR2 YYDKDF (reference sequence).

The rearrangement joins TRBV7-3 to TRBJ2-2; no clear D gene. CDR1 SGHTA and CDR2 FQGTGA come from the germline V gene. The CDR3 runs to 14 residues. Trimming removed 5 bases from V and 7 bases from J, with 14 bases in between. The CDR3 DNA follows: TGTGCCAGCAGCCCGGACCCAAGTGACGGGGAGCTGTTTTTT. This translates into CASSPDPSDGELFF.

This clonotype was found a few times. The chain joins TRBV2 to TRBJ1-3; D remains ambiguous. The V gene's germline CDR1 is SNHLY and CDR2 FYNNEI. V was pared by 5 bases and J by 0 bases, with 11 bases between. The CDR3 extends over 15 amino acids. This CDR3 is CASSPDGSSGNTIYF. CDR3 nucleotides: TGTGCCAGCAGTCCCGACGGGAGCTCTGGAAACACCATATATTTT.

The V call is TRBV2, the J call TRBJ1-2, with 10 bases aligning to TRBD1. There are 18 residues in the CDR3. From germline, CDR1 is SNHLY and CDR2 FYNNEI. The trim removed 5 bases at V and 5 bases at J, leaving 17 bases unmatched. CDR3 loop: CASSFTTGTGVFGYGYTF. The DNA for the CDR3 is TGTGCCAGCAGTTTTACGACCGGGACAGGGGTCTTCGGTTATGGCTACACCTTC.

This sequence joins TRBV5-1 and TRBJ2-2; D is unresolved. The CDR3 loop spans 16 amino acids. V dropped 4 bases and J dropped 0 bases, with 13 bases sitting between them. Germline V gene lookup returns CDR1 SGHRS and CDR2 YFSETQ. In nucleotides, the CDR3 is TGCGCCAGCAGCAAGGGTTCAGGCGCGAACACCGGGGAGCTGTTTTTT. Its translation: CASSKGSGANTGELFF.

This clonotype was counted between two and nine times. J is TRBJ1-5 and V is TRBV2; no clear D gene. Germline V gene data show CDR1 as SNHLY and CDR2 as FYNNEI. The CDR3 has 15 residues. V lost 5 bases to trimming and J lost 0 bases, with 11 bases between them. The CDR3 reads CASSYARNSNQPQHF. CDR3 DNA: TGTGCCAGCAGTTACGCCAGGAATAGCAATCAGCCCCAGCATTTT.

Of note for this clonotype: The junction departs from the called germline gene at one end, perhaps through a read error. This chain links TRBV10-3 with TRBJ1-5; D is unresolved. The CDR3 covers 18 residues. Germline V CDR1 and CDR2: ENHRY, SYGVKD. CDR3 sequence: CASSETKVGRASNQPQHF. CDR3 bases: TGTGCCAGCAGTGAGACTAAGGTAGGGAGGGCGAGCAATCAGCCCCAGCATTTT.

This clonotype was observed a few times. The chain couples TRBV20-1 to TRBJ2-7, with 7 bases aligning to TRBD1. Looked up from germline, CDR1 is DFQATT and CDR2 is SNEGSKA (reference sequence). The V and J ends lost 3 bases and 2 bases, in that order; junction bases with no gene match: 10. The CDR3 spans 15 residues. The CDR3 spells CSASESPGTAYEQYF. CDR3 DNA sequence: TGCAGTGCTAGCGAATCCCCGGGGACAGCCTACGAGCAGTACTTC.

This chain uses TRBV29-1 with TRBJ1-2; D is possibly TRBD1 (6 bases). Germline loops: CDR1 SQVTM, CDR2 ANQGSEA. The CDR3 sequence is 15 residues long. The germline V and J ends were trimmed by 6 bases and 8 bases, with 25 bases remaining between them. The CDR3 DNA sequence: TGCAGCGTCCCCGGTTTTCAGACAGGCACGGGAGGCTACACCTTC. The encoded protein is CSVPGFQTGTGGYTF.

This clonotype was seen many times. The chain employs TRBV10-3 and TRBJ1-2; TRBD1 is a possible D gene (5 bases). Germline assignment: CDR1 ENHRY and CDR2 SYGVKD. CDR3 length equals 16 residues. V shed 2 bases and J shed 0 bases, with 13 bases lying between them. As DNA, the CDR3 is TGTGCCATCAGTGAGCCCTGGGACGCATCTAACTATGGCTACACCTTC. Its protein product is CAISEPWDASNYGYTF.

About this clonotype itself: In this CDR3 the conserved last residue, phenylalanine or tryptophan, is missing, so a read error is likely. The chain joins TRBV7-2 to TRBJ2-7; tentative D call: TRBD2 (6 bases). The V end was cut by 5 bases, the J end by 0 bases, with 14 bases between. The length of the CDR3 is 15 residues. Germline loops: CDR1 SGHTA, CDR2 FQGNSA. CDR3 sequence: CASSISGLSSYEQYL. Written as DNA, the CDR3 is TGTGCCAGCAGCATTAGCGGACTATCCTCCTACGAGCAGTACCTC.